This section outlines one T cell receptor (beta chain) sequence together with its context. The data originate from a study of blood T cell repertoires in COVID-19. Whole-study context: From the United States, Italy and Spain came samples of acute and convalescent COVID-19.

The ends were cut back, 1 base at V and 10 bases at J, with 8 bases in the middle. Germline CDR1 and CDR2: SGHTA and FQGNSA. The CDR3 sequence is 13 residues long. Original handling: From reference gene primer amplification, estimates of nucleated cell counts were derived. Libraries were prepared by immunoSEQ multiplex PCR; TCRdb keeps only in-frame clonotypes and omits some of them. V and J calls and clone size come straight from that table; D and trimming were deduced from the DNA. In the table there are some 130,000 clones, 70% to 80% of which are singletons. The clonotype comes from a woman aged 80 or older with acute or convalescent COVID-19. Source material: peripheral blood. The chain is built from TRBV7-2 and TRBJ1-6; D call uncertain. This CDR3 reads CASSLERESPLHF. DNA of the CDR3: TGTGCCAGCAGCTTAGAAAGGGAGTCACCCCTCCACTTT.